These T cell receptor beta chains were read from a single sample in a study of cytomegalovirus exposure and HLA in healthy donors. Clones were read by immunoSEQ multiplex PCR, and TCRdb kept only the in-frame ones, dropping some. This repertoire shows fewer than 140,000 clones, about 64% found once; its top ten account for less than 3.5%. The sequencing sample was made of PBMCs. These receptors all come from a female donor in good health and CMV-seronegative. CDR3s include the opening cysteine and the closing phenylalanine or tryptophan. The D gene is left open where the match is weak. Part of the rows lack a size; the others show once, few, many or a class for expanded clones.

J gene: TRBJ2-1
V gene: TRBV7-9
D gene: TRBD2
clone size: -
CDR3 protein: CASSAGTRFRWNEQFF
CDR3 DNA: TGTGCCAGCAGCGCTGGGACTAGGTTTAGGTGGAATGAGCAGTTCTTC

J gene: TRBJ2-2
V gene: TRBV2
D gene: TRBD2
clone size: -
CDR3 protein: CASSGRTSVAGELFF
CDR3 DNA: TGTGCCAGCAGTGGACGGACTAGCGTGGCCGGGGAGCTGTTTTTT

J gene: TRBJ2-7
V gene: TRBV15
D gene: -
clone size: -
CDR3 protein: CATSRDSGTIPYEQYF
CDR3 DNA: TGTGCCACCAGCAGAGACAGTGGGACAATCCCCTACGAGCAGTACTTC

J gene: TRBJ1-1
V gene: TRBV6-5
D gene: TRBD1
clone size: -
CDR3 protein: CASSRRQGLVEAFF
CDR3 DNA: TGTGCCAGCAGTCGACGACAGGGGTTGGTTGAAGCTTTCTTT

J gene: TRBJ2-5
V gene: TRBV30
D gene: -
clone size: -
CDR3 protein: CAWSPGATQYF
CDR3 DNA: TGTGCCTGGAGTCCTGGGGCGACCCAGTACTTC

J gene: TRBJ2-7
V gene: TRBV7-6
D gene: TRBD1
clone size: -
CDR3 protein: CASSLRGGEVIYEQYF
CDR3 DNA: TGTGCCAGCAGCTTAAGAGGGGGCGAGGTGATCTACGAGCAGTACTTC

J gene: TRBJ1-5
V gene: TRBV5-1
D gene: -
clone size: -
CDR3 protein: CASSPTPSADSFSNQPQHF
CDR3 DNA: TGCGCCAGCAGCCCCACTCCCTCCGCGGACAGTTTTAGCAATCAGCCCCAGCATTTT

J gene: TRBJ2-3
V gene: TRBV7-3
D gene: TRBD2
clone size: -
CDR3 protein: CASSLRFESSGTDTQYF
CDR3 DNA: TGTGCCAGCAGCTTACGATTTGAGTCTAGCGGAACAGATACGCAGTATTTT

J gene: TRBJ2-3
V gene: TRBV7-6
D gene: TRBD2
clone size: -
CDR3 protein: CASSFLAGGTDTQYF
CDR3 DNA: TGTGCCAGCAGCTTCCTAGCGGGAGGTACAGATACGCAGTATTTT

J gene: TRBJ2-3
V gene: TRBV27
D gene: -
clone size: few
CDR3 protein: CASSLQEGWTDTQYF
CDR3 DNA: TGTGCCAGCAGTTTACAAGAGGGATGGACAGATACGCAGTATTTT

J gene: TRBJ2-7
V gene: TRBV6-5
D gene: TRBD2
clone size: -
CDR3 protein: CASRRGIAGGNEQYF
CDR3 DNA: TGTGCCAGCAGAAGGGGAATAGCGGGAGGGAACGAGCAGTACTTC

J gene: TRBJ2-4
V gene: TRBV14
D gene: -
clone size: -
CDR3 protein: CASSQEGGAKNIQYF
CDR3 DNA: TGTGCCAGCAGCCAAGAGGGGGGAGCCAAAAACATTCAGTACTTC

J gene: TRBJ2-1
V gene: TRBV27
D gene: TRBD2
clone size: -
CDR3 protein: CASSLRGLAGYNEQFF
CDR3 DNA: TGTGCCAGCAGTTTAAGGGGACTAGCGGGATACAATGAGCAGTTCTTC

J gene: TRBJ1-1
V gene: TRBV28
D gene: -
clone size: -
CDR3 protein: CASSGGLTNTEAFF
CDR3 DNA: TGTGCCAGCAGTGGAGGCCTTACGAACACTGAAGCTTTCTTT

J gene: TRBJ2-1
V gene: TRBV7-8
D gene: TRBD2
clone size: once
CDR3 protein: CASSLATSGGYNEQFF
CDR3 DNA: TGTGCCAGCAGCTTAGCGACTAGCGGGGGGTACAATGAGCAGTTCTTC

J gene: TRBJ1-2
V gene: TRBV30
D gene: -
clone size: -
CDR3 protein: CAWSVRVTGYTF
CDR3 DNA: TGTGCCTGGAGTGTACGGGTTACTGGCTACACCTTC

J gene: TRBJ1-4
V gene: TRBV29-1
D gene: -
clone size: once
CDR3 protein: CSVGVANEKLFF
CDR3 DNA: TGCAGCGTTGGGGTAGCGAATGAAAAACTGTTTTTT

J gene: TRBJ1-2
V gene: TRBV29-1
D gene: -
clone size: -
CDR3 protein: CSVYTEWYTF
CDR3 DNA: TGCAGCGTTTATACCGAGTGGTACACCTTC